This entry lists 25 T cell receptor beta chains sequenced from one sample in a study of PD-1 blockade in classical Hodgkin lymphoma. Time point defined: newly diagnosed, previously untreated cHL patient sample. Through magnetic negative selection, CD8+ T cells were separated from PBMCs that had been thawed. This table comes from immunoSEQ multiplex PCR, and its TCRdb copy is limited to in-frame clones, with some not included. The sample holds 19,000 or so clones, approximately 90% seen once. Specimen: CD8+ T cells from blood. The receptors were sampled from a human donor with classical Hodgkin lymphoma.

V is TRBV4-3 and J is TRBJ2-1, with unresolved D. V gave up 1 base and J gave up 4 bases, with 14 bases separating them. Looked up from germline, CDR1 is LGHNA and CDR2 is YSLEER. CDR3 length: 16 residues. This CDR3 is CASSQGRNVQYNEQFF. The CDR3 nucleotides read TGCGCCAGCAGCCAAGGGCGCAATGTGCAATACAATGAGCAGTTCTTC.

Written as DNA, the CDR3 is TGTGCCAGCAGCGTGCAGGGAAACACTGAAGCTTTCTTT. Encoded protein: CASSVQGNTEAFF. This chain links TRBV9 with TRBJ1-1; perhaps TRBD1 as D (5 bases). The CDR3 is 13 residues long. Trimming pared 2 bases from V and 2 bases from J, leaving 7 bases between. Germline V gives CDR1 SGDLS, CDR2 YYNGEE. Based on the CDR3 plus reference TRBV9 and TRBJ1-1, the full variable domain is DSGVTQTPKHLITATGQRVTLRCSPRSGDLSVYWYQQSLDQGLQFLIQYYNGEERAKGNILERFSAQQFPDLHSELNLSSLELGDSALYFCASSVQGNTEAFFGQGTRLTVV.

The chain employs TRBV11-3 and TRBJ2-1; D uncertain. The CDR3 covers 14 residues. The germline V gene encodes CDR1 SGHNT and CDR2 YENEEA. V lost 3 bases and J lost 9, with 15 bases in between. CDR3 in amino acids: CASSLGLEPGEQFF. The CDR3 coding sequence is TGTGCCAGCAGCTTGGGCCTAGAACCGGGTGAGCAGTTCTTC.

The J gene is TRBJ1-2, the V gene TRBV9; D ambiguous. Germline V CDR1 and CDR2: SGDLS, YYNGEE. Trimming took off 2 bases at V and 4 bases at J, with 18 bases between the two ends. The CDR3 sequence is 16 residues long. CDR3 sequence reads: CASSVGSGLPTYGYTF. CDR3 bases: TGTGCCAGCAGCGTGGGGAGTGGGTTACCGACCTATGGCTACACCTTC.

This rearrangement joins TRBV10-1 to TRBJ2-1, with D possibly being TRBD1 or TRBD2 (6 bases each). CDR3 length equals 16 residues. Deletions cut 6 bases from V and 4 bases from J, with 19 bases between. Germline V gene sequence: CDR1 WNHNN, CDR2 SYGVQD (reference sequence). The CDR3 DNA reads TGCGCCAGCAGCTCCCGGGGGCGAACGGATTACAATGAGCAGTTCTTC. The encoded protein is CASSSRGRTDYNEQFF.

V is TRBV2 and J is TRBJ2-2, with a tentative D call TRBD2 (6 bases). CDR1 and CDR2 (germline): SNHLY, FYNNEI. The CDR3 spans 15 residues. The CDR3 loop is CAAGRGGTHTGELFF. As DNA, the CDR3 is TGTGCGGCAGGACGTGGGGGGACGCACACCGGGGAGCTGTTTTTT. The full variable domain, with the rest looked up from reference TRBV2 and TRBJ2-2, is EPEVTQTPSHQVTQMGQEVILRCVPISNHLYFYWYRQILGQKVEFLVSFYNNEISEKSEIFDDQFSVERPDGSNFTLKIRSTKLEDSAMYFCAAGRGGTHTGELFFGEGSRLTVL.

The V and J genes are TRBV7-9 and TRBJ2-7; tentative D call: TRBD2 (7 bases). Per germline, CDR1 SEHNR and CDR2 FQNEAQ (reference sequence). This CDR3 is 15 amino acids long. V lost 1 base, J lost 4 bases, and 14 bases lay in between. CDR3 protein: CASSLEGRGGYEQYF. The CDR3 DNA follows: TGTGCCAGCAGCTTAGAGGGCAGGGGAGGGTACGAGCAGTACTTC.

The chain combines TRBV4-1 with TRBJ1-4; 9 bases match TRBD1. Trimming removed 3 bases from V and 6 bases from J; junction bases left unmatched: 8. Germline lookup yields CDR1 MGHRA and CDR2 YSYEKL. The CDR3 has 16 amino acids. CDR3 protein: CASSQTTGQGYEKLFF. CDR3 nucleotides: TGCGCCAGCAGCCAGACTACGGGACAGGGATATGAAAAACTGTTTTTT.

The genes are TRBV7-2 and TRBJ1-1; D gene ambiguous. CDR1 and CDR2 from the germline V gene are SGHTA and FQGNSA. Trimming pared 3 bases from V and 0 bases from J, leaving 5 bases between. This CDR3 has 13 amino acids. The CDR3 loop reads CASSFQMNTEAFF. CDR3 coding DNA: TGTGCCAGCAGCTTCCAGATGAACACTGAAGCTTTCTTT.

This chain uses TRBV7-2 with TRBJ2-7, with 10 bases identical to TRBD1. The CDR3 consists of 14 residues. The V and J ends lost 5 bases and 5 bases, in that order; junction bases with no gene match: 6. Germline V CDR1 and CDR2: SGHTA, FQGNSA. CDR3 nucleotides: TGTGCCAGCAGCGGTCCCGGGACAGGGGACGAGCAGTACTTC. Translation gives CASSGPGTGDEQYF.

The chain employs TRBV11-2 and TRBJ1-1, with D possibly matching TRBD1 (6 bases). The CDR3 consists of 17 residues. Trimming cost V 1 base and J 2 bases, with 17 bases left between them. Germline V CDR1 and CDR2: SGHAT, FQNNGV. CDR3 region: CASSLGRGGRTNTEAFF. CDR3 coding DNA: TGTGCCAGCAGCTTAGGTAGGGGGGGCAGAACCAACACTGAAGCTTTCTTT. Full variable domain (missing parts from reference TRBV11-2 and TRBJ1-1): EAGVAQSPRYKIIEKRQSVAFWCNPISGHATLYWYQQILGQGPKLLIQFQNNGVVDDSQLPKDRFSAERLKGVDSTLKIQPAKLEDSAVYLCASSLGRGGRTNTEAFFGQGTRLTVV.

The gene calls are TRBV4-1 and TRBJ1-5, with D unresolved. V lost 0 bases and J lost 6, with 15 bases in between. The CDR3 consists of 16 residues. Germline CDR1 MGHRA, CDR2 YSYEKL. The CDR3 here is CASSQEKTGRAQPQHF. DNA of the CDR3: TGCGCCAGCAGCCAAGAAAAAACGGGTCGGGCTCAGCCCCAGCATTTT.

The rearrangement joins TRBV28 to TRBJ2-3; possibly TRBD2 for D (6 bases). The CDR3 is made up of 13 amino acids. Looked up from germline, CDR1 is MDHEN and CDR2 is SYDVKM. Trimming shortened V by 5 bases and J by 6 bases, and 12 bases separated the two germline ends. DNA for the CDR3: TGTGCCAGCAGTCCGGACCGGGGGGATACGCAGTATTTT. It specifies CASSPDRGDTQYF.

This chain joins TRBV6-5 and TRBJ2-7, with a weak D call TRBD1 (6 bases). This CDR3 comprises 14 residues. CDR1 is MNHEY and CDR2 is SVGAGI in the germline V gene. V shed 7 bases and J shed 0 bases, with 13 bases lying between them. The CDR3 loop is CASTQGHSSYEQYF. CDR3 DNA sequence: TGTGCCAGCACCCAGGGGCACAGCTCCTACGAGCAGTACTTC.

V and J are TRBV25-1 and TRBJ2-7; 8 bases agree with TRBD1. V dropped 7 bases and J dropped 3; count of bases not matched to a gene: 11. CDR3 length equals 15 residues. CDR1 and CDR2 from the germline V gene are MGHDK and SYGVNS. This CDR3 is CASIRFGTGLYEQYF. The CDR3 nucleotides read TGTGCCAGCATACGGTTCGGGACAGGCCTCTACGAGCAGTACTTC.

The chain employs TRBV6-4 and TRBJ2-1; 7 positions match TRBD1. Germline V CDR1 and CDR2: MRHNA, SNTAGT. CDR3 size: 14 residues. After removal of 0 bases from V and 6 bases from J, the junction contained 2 bases not matched to a gene. The CDR3 bases are TGTGCCAGCAGTGACTCCCCAGGGGGCAATGAGCAGTTCTTC. Amino acid sequence: CASSDSPGGNEQFF.

The chain carries TRBV27 and TRBJ2-7, with TRBD2 matching 12 bases. Trimming took 2 bases from V and 4 from J; bases not matched to a gene: 0. The germline CDR1 and CDR2 sequences are MNHEY and SMNVEV (reference sequence). The CDR3 extends over 14 amino acids. Here the CDR3 DNA reads TGTGCCAGCAGTTTAGGACTAGCGGGGTACGAGCAGTACTTC. Its translation: CASSLGLAGYEQYF.

J is TRBJ2-1 and V is TRBV7-2; TRBD2 aligns across 10 bases. Germline CDR1 and CDR2: SGHTA and FQGNSA. With 5 bases clipped from V and 9 bases from J, the junction kept 7 bases outside the gene matches. CDR3 length: 14 residues. For the CDR3, the DNA is TGTGCCAGCAGCCCGGGACTAGCGAGAAGTGAGCAGTTCTTC. Residues: CASSPGLARSEQFF.

J is TRBJ1-5 and V is TRBV5-1; D is unclear. V was clipped by 1 base and J by 5 bases, with 7 bases between them. The CDR3 is 13 residues long. Germline CDR1 SGHRS, CDR2 YFSETQ. The CDR3 here is CASSLNSYQPQHF. The CDR3 region has the DNA TGCGCCAGCAGCTTGAACAGCTATCAGCCCCAGCATTTT.

This clone has only one observation. The V call is TRBV7-9, the J call TRBJ2-7; 9 nucleotides match TRBD1. The V gene end was trimmed by 6 bases and the J gene end by 3 bases; junction bases not matched to a gene: 12. This CDR3 contains 16 residues. Germline CDR1 SEHNR, CDR2 FQNEAQ (reference sequence). DNA for the CDR3: TGTGCCAGCAGTCAAGGGGGTGGGACAGGGATCTACGAGCAGTACTTC. Encoded protein: CASSQGGGTGIYEQYF. Looking up the rest from reference TRBV7-9 and TRBJ2-7 gives the full variable domain: DTGVSQNPRHKITKRGQNVTFRCDPISEHNRLYWYRQTLGQGPEFLTYFQNEAQLEKSRLLSDRFSAERPKGSFSTLEIQRTEQGDSAMYLCASSQGGGTGIYEQYFGPGTRLTVT.

The V and J genes are TRBV30 and TRBJ2-3; D is uncertain. Germline V gene data show CDR1 as GTSNPN and CDR2 as SVGIG (reference sequence). The CDR3 is made up of 13 amino acids. The germline V and J ends were trimmed by 1 base and 2 bases, with 7 bases remaining between them. DNA of the CDR3: TGTGCCTGGAGTGGTGACTCCACAGATACGCAGTATTTT. This encodes CAWSGDSTDTQYF.

The chain links TRBV5-6 to TRBJ1-6; TRBD1 aligns across 10 bases. V lost 2 bases and J lost 8; bases outside the gene matches: 1. The germline gives CDR1 SGHDT, CDR2 YYEEEE. The CDR3 runs to 14 residues. The DNA for the CDR3 is TGTGCCAGCAGCTTCGGGACAGGGGATTCACCCCTCCACTTT. This encodes CASSFGTGDSPLHF. Full variable domain (remainder filled in from reference TRBV5-6 and TRBJ1-6): DAGVTQSPTHLIKTRGQQVTLRCSPKSGHDTVSWYQQALGQGPQFIFQYYEEEERQRGNFPDRFSGHQFPNYSSELNVNALLLGDSALYLCASSFGTGDSPLHFGNGTRLTVT.

The chain couples TRBV4-1 to TRBJ2-5; either TRBD1 or TRBD2 may supply D (5 bases each). In germline, CDR1 is MGHRA, CDR2 YSYEKL. This CDR3 comprises 16 residues. Trimming left V 4 bases short and J 2 bases short, with 17 bases between. The CDR3 bases are TGCGCCAGCAGCCTACTCCCCCGGGACCATCAAGAGACCCAGTACTTC. It is translated as CASSLLPRDHQETQYF.

The CDR3 is CASNELAVIADTQYF. DNA for the CDR3: TGCGCCAGCAACGAACTAGCGGTGATTGCAGATACGCAGTATTTT. The rearrangement uses TRBV10-2 and TRBJ2-3; 8 bases are shared with TRBD2. Germline CDR1 is WSHSY and CDR2 is SAAADI. Losses at the gene ends were 7 bases for V and 4 bases for J; bases not matched to a gene: 10. CDR3 length: 15 amino acids.

The V and J genes are TRBV29-1 and TRBJ2-7; D is uncertain. Germline V lookup: CDR1 SQVTM, CDR2 ANQGSEA. The CDR3 spans 12 residues. V shed 5 bases and J shed 2 bases, with 10 bases lying between them. CDR3 sequence (DNA): TGCAGCGTTCTGGACGCTCCCTACGAGCAGTACTTC. Translating it yields CSVLDAPYEQYF.